This T cell receptor (beta chain) comes out of a study of T cells in Graves' hyperthyroidism and ophthalmopathy (dated by TCRdb to the late 2010s). Study-level background: Peripheral blood samples were taken at initial diagnosis, before any treatment was given. To identify distinguishing TCR V-J signatures, a discovery cohort of about a hundred patients was used, comprising roughly 45 with Graves' ophthalmopathy and some 57 with stable Graves' hyperthyroidism. Prospective prediction of ophthalmopathy was tested in an independent validation cohort of approximately 18 hyperthyroidism patients and 15 to 17 patients who later progressed to ophthalmopathy. The 90 to 100 discovery patients were randomly split 7:3 into training and test sets. Thyroid tissue and blood T-cell repertoires from over 5 Graves' hyperthyroidism patients were also compared in the study. After sampling, hyperthyroidism patients received methimazole starting at 30 mg daily, and ophthalmopathy patients received high-dose intravenous methylprednisolone. The paper describes TCR Vbeta CDR3 sequencing of more than 120 peripheral blood samples, made up of roughly 45 ophthalmopathy patients, roughly 80 hyperthyroidism patients and 17 progressor patients. Broader findings and caveats from the paper: Sample size was not statistically predetermined, and blinding of investigators to group allocation was not performed. Most expanded thyroid clonotypes (frequency above 0.001) were also detected in blood, a finding suggesting that blood repertoires may reflect thyroid immune responses. In validation, progression to ophthalmopathy was predicted by the model with roughly 71% sensitivity and 72.22% specificity, a median of about 6.8 months before onset. Ophthalmopathy was separated from stable hyperthyroidism by a 13 V-J signature model, with just over 85% sensitivity and roughly 81% specificity obtained in cross-validation and 80%/75% obtained in testing.

As regards this clonotype: What antigen it recognizes has not been identified. A single base separates this from a much larger clone, so it may be a read error.

Stable Graves' hyperthyroidism was defined as no progression to ophthalmopathy during 18 months of follow-up. Hyperthyroidism patients were newly diagnosed, had a disease duration of under 2 months, and were aged 18 to 65 years. The study excluded patients with uncontrolled infections, other autoimmune diseases, pregnancy or lactation. Clinical symptoms, serum thyroxine and TRAb, thyroid ultrasound, and orbital computed tomography formed the basis for the diagnoses. PBMCs were isolated from 10 ml of fresh peripheral blood by Ficoll-Paque density gradient centrifugation. Trizol reagent was used to extract total RNA, and RNA quality was then checked on an Agilent 2100 Bioanalyzer. There are 17 amino acids in the CDR3, from cysteine to phenylalanine inclusive. Here the CDR3 DNA is all that survives: 51 bases in frame from base 1. V loses 6 bases, J loses 5 bases, and the germline ends lie 23 bases apart. Via the germline V gene, CDR1 is MDHEN and CDR2 SYDVKM.

TCR beta CDR3 regions were amplified from RNA transcripts. The TCR CDR3 was subjected to a first round of RT-PCR using the HTBI primer set and the Qiagen OneStep RT-PCR kit. Libraries were constructed in a second round of multiplex PCR, after which size selection and purification were performed. Paired-end sequencing of the libraries was performed with 100 bp reads on an Illumina HiSeq2000. For the original study's pipeline: SOAPnuke was used to process the raw data, removing reads that contained adapters or uncalled bases, had a mean Phred below 15, or lacked an exact match to the constant primer or identifier. High-quality paired reads were merged using COPE v1.2.5, and each unique nucleotide sequence was defined as a clonotype. MiTCR v1.1 was used to align the clonotypes against IMGT TRBV, TRBD and TRBJ reference segments. The analysis included only V-J combinations with a frequency above 0.0001, which together covered around 99% of the repertoires. A TCS score was defined as the ratio between F50 (clonal expansion) and ExV (chaos), using BLOSUM62-based TCRdist between CDR3 peptides within each V-J. Welch's t-statistics and random forest reduced approximately 520 V-J features to 13, which were used in a naive Bayes classifier (R e1071). TCRdb reworked the public reads: Q25 trimming with fastp, MiXCR clone assembly, productive beta chains retained. One record per CDR3 amino acid sequence lists the most common genes and DNA. The V and J calls follow TCRdb's processing rather than the paper's. Recorded for this sample are 500,000 to 750,000 distinct CDR3 sequences; 15% to 19% of them occurred a single time. Around 6.6% of the sample is taken by the ten largest.

Recombination joined TRBV28 with TRBJ2-1; the D element could tentatively be TRBD1 or TRBD2, as 5 bases agree for each. This TCR was sampled from a woman younger than 45 with Graves' hyperthyroidism. The sequenced sample was blood. The CDR3 region: CASRKSAGTVLHNEQFF. The nucleotides are TGTGCCAGCAGGAAATCGGCCGGGACGGTGTTACACAATGAGCAGTTCTTC.